Listed here are 32 T cell receptor beta chains from one sample, sequenced in a study of Tregs in tolerant kidney transplant recipients. After 6 days with irradiated graft donor PBMCs, CFSE-labeled recipient PBMCs were FACS-sorted. No antigens are known for them. TCRdb's copy holds only in-frame clones and misses some; the assay was immunoSEQ multiplex PCR. The repertoire shows roughly 990 clones; the top ten hold over 15%. The specimen comprised CD4+ T cells from blood cultured with allogeneic cells, sampled before the transplant. These receptors all stem from a human patient who received a combined kidney and bone marrow transplant.

This clone is classed as medium-sized by frequency. The DNA ends 3 residues before the CDR3 does, and the rest of the CDR3 is filled in from the germline J gene. The chain combines TRBV20-1 with TRBJ2-3; D could derive from TRBD1 or TRBD2 (5 bases each). This CDR3 has 15 residues. Germline CDR1 is DFQATT and CDR2 is SNEGSKA (reference sequence). V was cut by 6 bases and J by 3 bases, with 19 bases left in between. Incomplete CDR3 DNA: TGCAGTGCCTCGGAAGGGGCCTCGGGAACAGATACG. This sequence encodes CSASEGASGTDT. In full, the CDR3 is CSASEGASGTDTQYF.

This clone counts as medium-sized by frequency. With the read ending 3 residues before the CDR3 end, the germline J gene is used to fill in that end. V is TRBV19 and J is TRBJ2-7; D is possibly TRBD1 (5 bases). The ends were cut back, 5 bases at V and 5 bases at J, with 22 bases in the middle. The CDR3 extends over 16 amino acids. Germline CDR1 reads LNHDA; CDR2 reads SQIVND (reference sequence). The CDR3 DNA, read in part, is TGTGCCAGTAGTTCAATTTGGGCCCGGACACCCCACGAG. Translated: CASSSIWARTPHE. The full CDR3 protein reads CASSSIWARTPHEQYF.

Note on this clone: The CDR3 end is not reached by the read, which stops 3 residues before it; the germline J gene fills it in. The chain recombines TRBV18 with TRBJ2-5; TRBD2 aligns across 10 bases. Unmatched junction bases numbered 3, after V lost 3 bases and J lost 5 bases. The CDR3 has 14 residues. The germline V gene has CDR1 KGHSH and CDR2 LQKENI. CDR3 loop: CASSPSSGGETQYF. The DNA read from the CDR3 is TGTGCCAGCTCACCGTCTAGCGGGGGCGAGACC.

This clone is called medium-sized based on its frequency. The CDR3 goes on 3 residues after the read ends, and that part is filled in from the germline J gene. The chain links TRBV28 to TRBJ1-1; D is ambiguous. This CDR3 comprises 13 residues. Between the trimmed V and J ends, which lost 7 bases and 2 bases, there was a span of 11 bases. From germline, CDR1 is MDHEN and CDR2 SYDVKM. CDR3 amino acids: CASILNSNTEAFF. CDR3 DNA (partial): TGTGCCAGCATTCTGAACAGCAACACTGAA.

This clone ranks as medium-sized in terms of frequency. The CDR3 goes on 3 residues after the read ends, and that part is filled in from the germline J gene. The rearrangement joins TRBV20-1 to TRBJ2-7, with 10 nucleotides matching TRBD2. This CDR3 contains 13 residues. V lost 5 bases to trimming and J lost 1 base; unmatched junction nucleotides: 2. Germline V gives CDR1 DFQATT, CDR2 SNEGSKA (reference sequence). The CDR3: CSAASGGSYEQYF. CDR3 bases read: TGCAGTGCTGCTAGCGGGGGTTCCTACGAG.

This clone is deemed large by its frequency. The CDR3 end lies 3 residues beyond the end of the read and is filled in from the germline J gene. The gene calls are TRBV5-1 and TRBJ1-6; 9 positions agree with TRBD1. After removal of 4 bases from V and 6 bases from J, the junction contained 5 bases not matched to a gene. The CDR3 loop spans 15 amino acids. CDR1 is SGHRS and CDR2 is YFSETQ in the germline V gene. CDR3 sequence reads: CASSPGQGTNSPLHF. The CDR3 bases that were read are TGCGCCAGCAGCCCCGGACAGGGGACTAATTCACCC.

Measured by frequency, this clone is medium-sized. The read ends 3 residues shy of where the CDR3 ends; the end is completed using the germline J gene. The chain couples TRBV28 to TRBJ2-3; 12 nucleotides agree with TRBD2. Germline values: CDR1 MDHEN, CDR2 SYDVKM. The junction had 7 bases not matched to a gene; V was cut back by 4 bases and J by 5 bases. This CDR3 is 16 amino acids long. CDR3 sequence: CASSSRLAGEVDTQYF. The DNA read from the CDR3 is TGTGCCAGCAGTTCCCGACTAGCGGGAGAGGTAGATACG. Drawing the rest from reference TRBV28 and TRBJ2-3, the complete variable domain is DVKVTQSSRYLVKRTGEKVFLECVQDMDHENMFWYRQDPGLGLRLIYFSYDVKMKEKGDIPEGYSVSREKKERFSLILESASTNQTSMYLCASSSRLAGEVDTQYFGPGTRLTVL.

This clone is identified as large from frequency. The read stops 3 residues short of the end of the CDR3; the missing end is completed from the germline J gene. The J gene is TRBJ2-3, the V gene TRBV7-9, with 12 bases lining up with TRBD2. With V trimmed by 3 bases and J by 5 bases, 3 bases remained unmatched. The CDR3 has 15 amino acids. The germline V gene has CDR1 SEHNR and CDR2 FQNEAQ (reference sequence). The CDR3 sequence is CASSFGLAGRDTQYF. CDR3 DNA (partial): TGTGCCAGCAGCTTCGGACTAGCGGGGAGAGATACG.

In regard to this clone: Read coverage stops 3 residues before the CDR3 terminus; the germline J gene supplies the remainder. The V and J genes are TRBV28 and TRBJ2-1; 8 positions match TRBD2. The length of the CDR3 is 15 residues. V trimming: 2 bases; J trimming: 5 bases; junction bases outside the gene matches: 5. Germline V lookup: CDR1 MDHEN, CDR2 SYDVKM. The part of the CDR3 DNA that was read is TGTGCCAGCAGTTTAGCGGGAGGCAGGAACAATGAG. Translating gives CASSLAGGRNNE. The entire CDR3 sequence reads CASSLAGGRNNEQFF. The full variable domain, its missing parts supplied by reference TRBV28 and TRBJ2-1, is DVKVTQSSRYLVKRTGEKVFLECVQDMDHENMFWYRQDPGLGLRLIYFSYDVKMKEKGDIPEGYSVSREKKERFSLILESASTNQTSMYLCASSLAGGRNNEQFFGPGTRLTVL.

This clone ranks as medium-sized in terms of frequency. The CDR3 extends 3 residues past the end of the read, so its final part is completed from the germline J gene. The rearrangement uses TRBV4-2 and TRBJ1-1; a weak D match, TRBD1 (5 bases). The CDR3 spans 18 residues. Germline V lookup: CDR1 LGHNA, CDR2 YNFKEQ. Trimming pared 4 bases from V and 1 base from J, leaving 22 bases between. CDR3 region: CASSPATGVSRGNTEAFF. CDR3 bases read: TGTGCCAGCAGCCCGGCCACGGGGGTTTCAAGAGGGAACACTGAA.

This clone counts as medium-sized (0.01 to 0.1%) by frequency. The read ends 3 residues shy of where the CDR3 ends; the end is completed using the germline J gene. The V call is TRBV11-3, the J call TRBJ2-2, with D tentatively TRBD1 (6 bases). CDR3 size: 14 residues. V lost 2 bases and J 6 bases, leaving 10 bases between the germline ends. Germline V lookup: CDR1 SGHNT, CDR2 YENEEA. CDR3 loop: CASSLQGKAGELFF. The part of the CDR3 DNA that was read is TGTGCCAGCAGCTTACAGGGGAAAGCCGGGGAG.

According to its frequency, this clone is large. At one end, the junction sequence differs from germline, possibly due to a read error. From the germline J gene comes the end of the CDR3, since the read stops 3 residues before it. The chain recombines TRBV4-2 with TRBJ1-1; 8 nucleotides agree with TRBD1. This CDR3 has 15 amino acids. CDR1 LGHNA and CDR2 YNFKEQ come from the germline V gene. The part of the CDR3 DNA that was read is TGCGCCAGCAGCCAAGATTGGGCAGGGGGCTTCGAA. Protein sequence: CASSQDWAGGFE. The entire CDR3 sequence reads CASSQDWAGGFEAFF.

According to its frequency, this clone is large. The CDR3 extends 3 residues past the end of the read, so its final part is completed from the germline J gene. The chain is built from TRBV30 and TRBJ1-6; tentative D call: TRBD1 (5 bases). V lost 4 bases and J lost 5, with 6 bases in between. The CDR3 sequence is 12 residues long. Germline V gene lookup returns CDR1 GTSNPN and CDR2 SVGIG (reference sequence). CDR3 DNA (partial): TGTGCCTGGAACAGGAATAATTCACCC. Its translation is CAWNRNNSP. The full CDR3 sequence reads CAWNRNNSPLHF.

This clone is classed as medium-sized by frequency. The read falls 3 residues short of the CDR3 end, and the missing part is taken from the germline J gene. The chain is built from TRBV11-2 and TRBJ1-1; D may be TRBD1 (6 bases). The CDR3 is made up of 14 amino acids. V lost 3 bases to trimming and J lost 1 base, with 9 bases between them. Germline assignment: CDR1 SGHAT and CDR2 FQNNGV. The covered CDR3 bases are TGTGCCAGCAGCTTGAGGGGGACGAACACTGAA. Protein product: CASSLRGTNTE. The whole CDR3 reads CASSLRGTNTEAFF.

As for this clone: The read gets to within 3 residues of the CDR3 end, and the germline J gene fills in the rest. V gene TRBV28 combines with J gene TRBJ1-1; TRBD1 matches at 7 bases. Losses at the gene ends were 6 bases for V and 6 bases for J; bases not matched to a gene: 10. CDR3 length: 14 amino acids. Germline V gene data show CDR1 as MDHEN and CDR2 as SYDVKM. Partial CDR3 DNA: TGTGCCAGCAGCCCGGGACAGAAAAGGGCTGAA. It translates to CASSPGQKRAE. The whole CDR3 is CASSPGQKRAEAFF.

By frequency, this clone registers medium-sized. The read terminates 3 residues ahead of where the CDR3 ends, so the germline J gene completes it. The gene calls are TRBV18 and TRBJ1-2, with D possibly matching TRBD1 (5 bases). CDR1 is KGHSH, CDR2 LQKENI, per germline. The CDR3 spans 14 residues. The DNA read from the CDR3 is TGTGCCAGCTCACCACCGGAGGGGCTGAAAAGC. Its protein is CASSPPEGLKS. The full CDR3 reads CASSPPEGLKSYTF.

By frequency, this clone registers medium-sized. The CDR3 loop is CASSPVRGYNVYGYTF. The part of the CDR3 DNA that was read is TGTGCCAGCTCACCCGTTAGGGGATACAATGTCTATGGC. The V gene is TRBV18, the J gene TRBJ1-2, with D perhaps matching TRBD1 (5 bases). The CDR3 goes on 3 residues after the read ends, and that part is filled in from the germline J gene. With 3 bases removed from V and 4 bases from J, the gap between germline ends came to 18 bases. Germline V gene data show CDR1 as KGHSH and CDR2 as LQKENI. The CDR3 is 16 residues long.

Considering frequency, this clone is medium-sized. CDR3 bases read: TGCGCCAGCAGCTTGGTGGGGGGTGGATACGAG. Its protein is CASSLVGGGYE. The CDR3, in full, reads CASSLVGGGYEQYF. The genes are TRBV5-1 and TRBJ2-7, with D perhaps TRBD2 (6 bases). The CDR3 goes on 3 residues after the read ends, and that part is filled in from the germline J gene. The CDR3 covers 14 residues. Germline-derived CDR1 and CDR2 are SGHRS and YFSETQ. Trimming stripped 0 bases from V and 4 bases from J, with 11 bases between.

By frequency, this clone registers medium-sized. The CDR3 region is CASSGEQGGTEAFF. CDR3 DNA, as far as it was read: TGCGCCAGCAGCGGGGAACAGGGGGGCACTGAA. The chain links TRBV5-1 to TRBJ1-1; 8 bases align to TRBD1. The read terminates 3 residues ahead of where the CDR3 ends, so the germline J gene completes it. The ends lost 4 bases at V and 4 bases at J; junction bases unmatched: 6. Germline V CDR1 and CDR2: SGHRS, YFSETQ. The CDR3 covers 14 residues.

By frequency, this clone is large. The observed sequence ends 3 residues before the CDR3 terminus, with the missing tail filled in from the germline J gene. This chain links TRBV19 with TRBJ2-7; D may be TRBD2 (6 bases). Germline assignment: CDR1 LNHDA and CDR2 SQIVND (reference sequence). The ends were cut back, 3 bases at V and 1 base at J, with 13 bases in the middle. The CDR3 is 15 amino acids. The CDR3 sequence: CASSIAGGTSYEQYF. The CDR3 bases that were read are TGTGCCAGTAGTATTGCCGGGGGTACGTCCTACGAG. The full variable domain, with the rest looked up from reference TRBV19 and TRBJ2-7, is DGGITQSPKYLFRKEGQNVTLSCEQNLNHDAMYWYRQDPGQGLRLIYYSQIVNDFQKGDIAEGYSVSREKKESFPLTVTSAQKNPTAFYLCASSIAGGTSYEQYFGPGTRLTVT.

Considering frequency, this clone is medium-sized. The read gets to within 3 residues of the CDR3 end, and the germline J gene fills in the rest. The rearrangement links TRBV20-1 to TRBJ2-1, with D unclear. Trimming removed 6 bases from V and 1 base from J, with 16 bases in between. The CDR3 contains 15 residues. Per germline, CDR1 DFQATT and CDR2 SNEGSKA (reference sequence). CDR3 bases read: TGCAGTGCCGGTGGAGCTGGGCTTTCCTACAATGAG. The encoded protein is CSAGGAGLSYNE. In full, the CDR3 reads CSAGGAGLSYNEQFF.

This clone ranks as medium-sized in terms of frequency. The read ends 3 residues before the CDR3 terminus; that terminus is restored from the germline J gene. The chain has TRBV18 and TRBJ2-1; 11 positions match TRBD2. After removal of 3 bases from V and 2 bases from J, the junction contained 6 bases not matched to a gene. Germline lookup yields CDR1 KGHSH and CDR2 LQKENI. The CDR3 length is 17 residues. The CDR3 bases that were read are TGTGCCAGCTCACCCAACGGACTAGCGGGTACCTACAATGAG. Translating gives CASSPNGLAGTYNE. The whole CDR3 sequence reads CASSPNGLAGTYNEQFF.

To note about this clone: The read terminates 3 residues ahead of where the CDR3 ends, so the germline J gene completes it. This rearrangement joins TRBV19 to TRBJ1-1, with D tentatively TRBD1 (5 bases). The CDR3 has 15 residues. CDR1 LNHDA and CDR2 SQIVND come from the germline V gene (reference sequence). The CDR3 reads CASSIAGGTSYEAFF. The sequenced CDR3 bases are TGTGCCAGTAGTATTGCCGGGGGTACGTCCTACGAG.

Its frequency marks this clone as medium-sized. The read terminates 3 residues ahead of where the CDR3 ends, so the germline J gene completes it. This chain connects TRBV2 to TRBJ2-3; maybe TRBD2 (6 bases). Trimming took 7 bases from V and 0 from J, leaving 14 bases between them. Per germline, CDR1 SNHLY and CDR2 FYNNEI. This CDR3 is built from 15 residues. The sequenced CDR3 bases are TGTGCCAGCAAAGTCCTAGCGCTCAGCACAGATACG. Translating gives CASKVLALSTDT. The CDR3 in full is CASKVLALSTDTQYF.

This clone is medium-sized by frequency. The sequenced fragment ends 3 residues before the CDR3 boundary, so the rest is inferred from the germline J gene. V gene TRBV2 combines with J gene TRBJ2-1; 13 bases match TRBD2. Germline V CDR1 and CDR2: SNHLY, FYNNEI. Trimming removed 6 bases from V and 6 bases from J; junction bases left unmatched: 2. This CDR3 is 14 amino acids long. Partial CDR3 DNA: TGTGCCAGCAGGTGGACTAGCGGGGGCAATGAG. It yields the protein CASRWTSGGNE. In full, the CDR3 is CASRWTSGGNEQFF.

Comments on this clone: The DNA ends 3 residues before the CDR3 does, and the rest of the CDR3 is filled in from the germline J gene. The chain has TRBV9 and TRBJ2-2, with 10 nucleotides matching TRBD2. In germline, CDR1 is SGDLS, CDR2 YYNGEE. V dropped 2 bases and J dropped 5; count of bases not matched to a gene: 3. CDR3 length: 15 amino acids. Partial CDR3 DNA: TGTGCCAGCAGCGTCTGGACTAGCGGTACCGGGGAG. It yields the protein CASSVWTSGTGE. From start to end, the CDR3 is CASSVWTSGTGELFF.

This clone registers medium-sized by frequency. The CDR3 is CSASGGTGGSYEQYF. The CDR3 bases that were read are TGCAGTGCTAGCGGGGGGACAGGGGGATCCTACGAG. The chain uses TRBV20-1 and TRBJ2-7; TRBD1 agrees at 11 bases. The sequence runs out 3 residues before the end of the CDR3; the remainder is reconstructed from the germline J gene. The CDR3 has 15 amino acids. CDR1 is DFQATT, CDR2 SNEGSKA, per germline (reference sequence). V was clipped by 3 bases and J by 1 base; unmatched bases: 5.

In the case of this clone: The missing CDR3 end, 3 residues past where the read stops, is filled in from the germline J gene. J is TRBJ1-1 and V is TRBV10-2, with D maybe TRBD1 (6 bases). This CDR3 has 14 residues. Trimming stripped 6 bases from V and 5 bases from J, with 16 bases between. From germline, CDR1 is WSHSY and CDR2 SAAADI. Here the CDR3 reads CASREGDSGTEAFF. The DNA read from the CDR3 is TGCGCCAGCAGGGAGGGGGACTCGGGGACTGAA.

This clone is labeled medium-sized (0.01 to 0.1%) based on frequency. Sequencing ends 3 residues short of the CDR3 end; the germline J gene provides the rest. The rearrangement joins TRBV20-1 to TRBJ2-5, with 7 nucleotides matching TRBD1. Trimming removed 3 bases from V and 3 bases from J; junction bases left unmatched: 10. Germline CDR1 is DFQATT and CDR2 is SNEGSKA (reference sequence). The CDR3 loop spans 15 amino acids. The covered CDR3 bases are TGCAGTGCTAGCCAAAGGACAGGTGACAAAGAGACC. This encodes CSASQRTGDKET. The full CDR3 sequence reads CSASQRTGDKETQYF.

According to its frequency, this clone is medium-sized. The read terminates 3 residues ahead of where the CDR3 ends, so the germline J gene completes it. V and J are TRBV9 and TRBJ2-3; TRBD2 matches 9 bases. Germline lookup yields CDR1 SGDLS and CDR2 YYNGEE. CDR3 length equals 15 residues. J lost 2 bases, V lost 0 bases, and 1 base had no gene match. Partial CDR3 DNA: TGTGCCAGCAGCGTAGTAGCGGGGGTCACAGATACG. This encodes CASSVVAGVTDT. The full-length CDR3 reads as CASSVVAGVTDTQYF.

This clone is medium-sized by frequency. The DNA ends 3 residues before the CDR3 does, and the rest of the CDR3 is filled in from the germline J gene. The chain carries TRBV20-1 and TRBJ1-1, with a weak D call TRBD1 (5 bases). Trimming removed 6 bases from V and 5 bases from J, with 28 bases in between. Germline V gene lookup returns CDR1 DFQATT and CDR2 SNEGSKA (reference sequence). CDR3 length: 17 amino acids. Incomplete CDR3 DNA: TGCAGTGCCGTCCGAGGGACTCCTGTCTTTTTTCGGACTGAA. This encodes CSAVRGTPVFFRTE. The entire CDR3 protein is CSAVRGTPVFFRTEAFF.

This clone is deemed medium-sized (0.01 to 0.1%) by its frequency. The CDR3 sequence is CASSPLPGQGANTGELFF. The CDR3 bases that were read are TGTGCCAGCTCACCCTTACCGGGACAGGGAGCGAACACCGGGGAG. The chain combines TRBV18 with TRBJ2-2; 9 positions match TRBD1. The sequence runs out 3 residues before the end of the CDR3; the remainder is reconstructed from the germline J gene. The CDR3 is 18 amino acids. Germline CDR1 and CDR2: KGHSH and LQKENI. J gave up 0 bases and V 3 bases, and 8 bases lay outside the gene matches.